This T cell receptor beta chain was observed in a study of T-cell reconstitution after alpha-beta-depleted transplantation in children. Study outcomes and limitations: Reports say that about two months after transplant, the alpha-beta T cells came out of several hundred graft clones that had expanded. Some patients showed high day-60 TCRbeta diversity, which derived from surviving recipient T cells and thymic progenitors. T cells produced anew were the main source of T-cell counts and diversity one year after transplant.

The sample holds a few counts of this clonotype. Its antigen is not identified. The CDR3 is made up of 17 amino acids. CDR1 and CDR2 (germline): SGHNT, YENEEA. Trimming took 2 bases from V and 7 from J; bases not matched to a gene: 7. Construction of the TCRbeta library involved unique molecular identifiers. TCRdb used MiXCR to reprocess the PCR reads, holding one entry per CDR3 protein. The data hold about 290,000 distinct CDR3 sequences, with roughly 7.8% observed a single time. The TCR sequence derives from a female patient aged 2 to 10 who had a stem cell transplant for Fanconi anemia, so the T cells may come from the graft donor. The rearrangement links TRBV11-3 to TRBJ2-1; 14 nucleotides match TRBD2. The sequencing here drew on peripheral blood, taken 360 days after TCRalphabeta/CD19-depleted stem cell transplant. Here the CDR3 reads CASSLMGLAGEVNEQFF. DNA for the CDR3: TGTGCCAGCAGCTTAATGGGACTAGCGGGAGAAGTGAATGAGCAGTTCTTC.